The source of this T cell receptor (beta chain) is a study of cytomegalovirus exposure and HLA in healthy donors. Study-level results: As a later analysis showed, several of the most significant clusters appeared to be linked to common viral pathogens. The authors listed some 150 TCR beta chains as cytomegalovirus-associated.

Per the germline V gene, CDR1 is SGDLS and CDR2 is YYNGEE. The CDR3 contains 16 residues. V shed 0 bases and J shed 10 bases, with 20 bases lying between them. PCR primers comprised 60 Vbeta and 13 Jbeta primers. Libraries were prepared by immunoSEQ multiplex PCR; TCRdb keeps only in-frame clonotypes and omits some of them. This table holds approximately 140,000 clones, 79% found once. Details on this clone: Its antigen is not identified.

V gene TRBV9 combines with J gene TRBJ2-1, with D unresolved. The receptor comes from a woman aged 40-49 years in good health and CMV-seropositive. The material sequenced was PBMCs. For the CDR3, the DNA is TGTGCCAGCAGCGTAGCACCGCTAGGAACTACCGGGGAGCAGTTCTTC. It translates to CASSVAPLGTTGEQFF.